The rows below give T cell receptor beta chains drawn from one sample of a study of blood T cell repertoires in COVID-19. Profiled with immunoSEQ multiplex PCR; TCRdb holds only in-frame clones, not every one. The sample contains some 260,000 clones, 85% to 90% of which appear only once. Sequenced material: PBMCs or T cells enriched from blood (not recorded which). The receptors here all came from a man aged 40-55 years who had recovered from COVID-19. Both conserved end residues are part of each CDR3.

J gene	V gene	CDR3 protein
TRBJ1-2	TRBV6-5	CASWEGRSNYGYTF
TRBJ1-5	TRBV4-1	CASSQVGGGSNQPQHF
TRBJ2-5	TRBV9	CASSVALAGEETQYF
TRBJ2-1	TRBV27	CASSLIRASGRTESSYNEQFF
TRBJ1-6	TRBV5-1	CASSPRVDNSPLHF
TRBJ2-3	TRBV7-2	CASSLQRGGLDTQYF
TRBJ1-5	TRBV5-1	CASSLDSHNQPQHF
TRBJ2-7	TRBV13	CASSLGRGNEQYF
TRBJ2-2	TRBV9	CASSVLAGFDGGELFF
TRBJ1-1	TRBV12-5	CASGTDSLNTEAFF
TRBJ1-2	TRBV7-9	CASSPAPLYGYTF
TRBJ2-1	TRBV28	CASSSPGQGAGEQFF
TRBJ2-5	TRBV11-1	CASSLAVGGLVIATQYF
TRBJ1-2	TRBV18	CASSPPTDGYTF
TRBJ2-7	TRBV3-1/TRBV3-2	CASSQGVGGALPYEQYF
TRBJ1-4	TRBV19	CASSITGGTNEKLFF
TRBJ1-1	TRBV6-5	CASSLRYTEAFF
TRBJ2-3	TRBV7-3	CASSLTGTRADTQYF
TRBJ1-5	TRBV5-6	CASSARLGGDSNQPQHF
TRBJ2-3	TRBV28	CASRRYGTGATDTQYF
TRBJ2-7	TRBV7-8	CASSLETGYEQYF
TRBJ2-7	TRBV7-2	CASSLRTSGSLGEQYF
TRBJ1-5	TRBV28	CASSLGFERINQPQHF
TRBJ2-3	TRBV7-2	CASSSPPLAGTHGTDTQYF
TRBJ1-1	TRBV5-1	CASSLSGLGLNTEAFF
TRBJ1-3	TRBV7-6	CASSVTGGYTGNTIYF
TRBJ1-5	TRBV20-1	CSASWRQGASNQPQHF
TRBJ1-4	TRBV4-1	CASSQGLGKLFF
TRBJ2-7	TRBV20-1	CSAEAGYEQYF
TRBJ2-1	TRBV7-6	CASSFGGDNEQFF
TRBJ2-1	TRBV5-1	CASSLGLLGQSEQFF
TRBJ2-5	TRBV7-8	CASSLLRSAVDETQYF
TRBJ1-3	TRBV6-4	CASSVPGQGVLQSGNTIYF
TRBJ2-1	TRBV6-6	CASSYTRTENNEQFF
TRBJ2-2	TRBV6-5	CASRAGRGNTGELFF
TRBJ2-1	TRBV20-1	CSASQWAGGPGEQFF
TRBJ2-7	TRBV28	CASSFRRDSYEQYF
TRBJ1-6	TRBV19	CASSLDLRDSPLHF
TRBJ2-2	TRBV6-5	CASSYDWDRVTGELFF
TRBJ2-1	TRBV29-1	CSVEGTSGSVNEQFF
TRBJ2-7	TRBV2	CASSPGLGRGNEQYF
TRBJ2-1	TRBV29-1	CSEGPSTGNEQFF
TRBJ2-5	TRBV7-9	CASSFDRVGHQETQYF
TRBJ2-7	TRBV18	CASSPESGGAYEQYF
TRBJ1-1	TRBV5-1	CASSIQGVPATEAFF
TRBJ1-4	TRBV30	CAWSPSSGDLFF
TRBJ2-7	TRBV29-1	CSVAGTTYEQYF
TRBJ1-5	TRBV3-1/TRBV3-2	CASSQEPGVNQPQHF
TRBJ1-6	TRBV27	CASSLGEVSSYNSPLHF
TRBJ2-1	TRBV6-5	CASRLPGGNEQFF